This TCR beta chain was recovered during a study of cytomegalovirus exposure and HLA in healthy donors. 60 Vbeta and 13 Jbeta primers were used in PCR. Clones were sequenced by immunoSEQ multiplex PCR, and TCRdb holds only the in-frame ones, with some missing. Seen in this sample are over 100,000 clones; the ten most common clones hold around 7%. CDR1 and CDR2 (germline): MGHDK, SYGVNS. The CDR3 sequence is 12 residues long. Trimming left V 7 bases short and J 0 bases short, with 5 bases between. The sequenced sample was PBMCs. The sequence was collected from a man aged 40-49 years in good health and CMV-seropositive. The chain combines TRBV25-1 with TRBJ2-3, with D uncertain. The CDR3 sequence is CASTQSTDTQYF. The CDR3 DNA reads TGTGCCAGCACCCAGAGCACAGATACGCAGTATTTT.